Below, 10 T cell receptor beta chains from the same sample are listed, as sequenced in a study of blood T cell repertoires in COVID-19. The protocol was immunoSEQ multiplex PCR, while the TCRdb copy is restricted to in-frame clones and leaves out a portion. Of about 430,000 clones listed, more than 70% are singletons. The sequenced material came from PBMCs or T cells enriched from blood (not recorded which). The receptor source for this set is a woman younger than 35 who had been exposed to COVID-19.

The V and J genes are TRBV12-3 or TRBV12-4 and TRBJ2-5; D gene uncertain. Trimming took off 4 bases at V and 2 bases at J, with 5 bases between the two ends. The CDR3 covers 12 residues. The CDR3 DNA reads as TGTGCCAGCAGTTACTTACAAGAGACCCAGTACTTC. Its protein is CASSYLQETQYF.

The genes are TRBV7-2 and TRBJ2-3, with a possible D match to TRBD2 (7 bases). The germline V and J ends were trimmed by 0 bases and 1 base, with 8 bases remaining between them. This CDR3 is built from 15 residues. Germline assignment: CDR1 SGHTA and CDR2 FQGNSA. The CDR3 nucleotides are TGTGCCAGCAGCTTAGCGGGGGGGCGCACAGATACGCAGTATTTT. It is translated as CASSLAGGRTDTQYF.

CDR3 sequence reads: CASSIERTSTDTQYF. The DNA for the CDR3 is TGTGCCAGCAGTATCGAGAGGACTAGCACAGATACGCAGTATTTT. This chain uses TRBV6-5 with TRBJ2-3; a possible D gene is TRBD2 (5 bases). V was trimmed by 5 bases and J by 0 bases, leaving 12 bases between them. Germline V gene sequence: CDR1 MNHEY, CDR2 SVGAGI. The CDR3 length is 15 residues.

This sequence joins TRBV5-1 and TRBJ2-2; D perhaps matches TRBD1 (6 bases). The germline V gene has CDR1 SGHRS and CDR2 YFSETQ. Trimming removed 0 bases at V and 4 bases at J, with 16 bases between. The CDR3 totals 17 residues. The CDR3 spells CASSLAEGRDITGELFF. The CDR3 nucleotides read TGCGCCAGCAGCTTGGCCGAGGGTAGGGACATCACCGGGGAGCTGTTTTTT.

The chain couples TRBV2 to TRBJ2-7, with D possibly TRBD1 on 6 matching bases. Germline CDR1 is SNHLY and CDR2 is FYNNEI. Trimming left V 6 bases short and J 3 bases short, with 15 bases between. CDR3 length equals 14 residues. The CDR3 region is CASSLQGSGYEQYF. The DNA for the CDR3 is TGTGCCAGCAGCCTCCAGGGGAGTGGCTACGAGCAGTACTTC.

The V call is TRBV27, the J call TRBJ2-7, with 10 bases aligning to TRBD1. Trimming removed 8 bases from V and 8 bases from J; junction bases left unmatched: 15. CDR3 size: 15 residues. From germline, CDR1 is MNHEY and CDR2 SMNVEV (reference sequence). The CDR3 DNA reads TGTGCCAGCGGACCTTTAACCGGGACAGGGGTAAAGCAGTACTTC. It is translated as CASGPLTGTGVKQYF.

J is TRBJ2-3 and V is TRBV6-2 or TRBV6-3, with TRBD2 matching over 9 bases. Germline lookup yields CDR1 MNHEY and CDR2 SVGEGT. The CDR3 contains 15 residues. Germline trimming cut 5 bases from V and 3 bases from J; bases unmatched to any gene: 6. The DNA of the CDR3 is TGTGCCAGCAGTACGCTAGCGGGGCGTACAGATACGCAGTATTTT. It translates to CASSTLAGRTDTQYF.

The J gene is TRBJ2-6, the V gene TRBV6-2 or TRBV6-3; a possible D gene is TRBD1 (6 bases). Trimming removed 2 bases at V and 3 bases at J, with 8 bases between. The CDR3 runs to 15 residues. Germline loops: CDR1 MNHEY, CDR2 SVGEGT. The CDR3 DNA follows: TGTGCCAGCAGTTACAGGACAGATGGGGCCAACGTCCTGACTTTC. This codes for CASSYRTDGANVLTF.

This clone was recorded once. CDR3 residues: CASSSSGLAVRETQYF. In DNA, the CDR3 is TGTGCCAGCAGCTCCTCAGGGCTAGCGGTCCGGGAGACCCAGTACTTC. The chain couples TRBV7-8 to TRBJ2-5; 7 nucleotides align to TRBD2. Germline trimming cut 4 bases from V and 5 bases from J; bases unmatched to any gene: 13. Germline V gene data show CDR1 as SGHVS and CDR2 as FQNEAQ. The CDR3 is 16 amino acids. The entire variable domain, with the rest obtained from reference TRBV7-8 and TRBJ2-5, is as follows: GAGVSQSPRYKVAKRGQDVALRCDPISGHVSLFWYQQALGQGPEFLTYFQNEAQLDKSGLPSDRFFAERPEGSVSTLKIQRTQQEDSAVYLCASSSSGLAVRETQYFGPGTRLLVL.

This rearrangement joins TRBV4-1 to TRBJ2-7; TRBD2 agrees at 9 bases. V trimming: 0 bases; J trimming: 4 bases; junction bases outside the gene matches: 10. The V gene's germline CDR1 is MGHRA and CDR2 YSYEKL. The CDR3 has 17 amino acids. This CDR3 reads CASSQDGELAGAYEQYF. The CDR3 bases are TGCGCCAGCAGCCAAGATGGGGAACTAGCGGGTGCTTACGAGCAGTACTTC.